Listed below are T cell receptor beta chains from one sample, sequenced in a study of OX40 agonist ivuxolimab in advanced cancers. TCRdb's copy holds only in-frame clones and misses some; the assay was immunoSEQ multiplex PCR. The data hold 80,000 to 130,000 clones, with approximately 90% observed a single time. The sequences come from CD4+ or CD8+ T cells sorted from blood, collected in a trial of the OX40 agonist ivuxolimab. The receptors come from an adult with an advanced solid tumor such as melanoma, head and neck, liver or kidney cancer. Each CDR3 is given with its conserved first and last residue. The order of the fields is D gene, clone size, J gene, V gene, CDR3 protein. A D gene is named only where the DNA matches it firmly. Clone size appears in some rows only: once, few, many, or a class for an expanded clone.

d_call: TRBD1; clone_size: -; j_call: TRBJ2-1; v_call: TRBV14; cdr3_aa: CASSQDFLQGIYEQFF
d_call: TRBD1; clone_size: -; j_call: TRBJ2-3; v_call: TRBV25-1; cdr3_aa: CASRGQGSHAATDTQYF
d_call: TRBD1; clone_size: -; j_call: TRBJ2-7; v_call: TRBV5-1; cdr3_aa: CASSFGTGVPYEQYF
d_call: -; clone_size: -; j_call: TRBJ2-2; v_call: TRBV11-2; cdr3_aa: CASSFAGDTGELFF
d_call: -; clone_size: few; j_call: TRBJ1-2; v_call: TRBV7-3; cdr3_aa: CANPIDGYTF
d_call: TRBD1; clone_size: once; j_call: TRBJ2-1; v_call: TRBV7-3; cdr3_aa: CASSSSGGTYNEQFF
d_call: -; clone_size: -; j_call: TRBJ2-3; v_call: TRBV5-1; cdr3_aa: CASSLGLEADTQYF
d_call: TRBD1; clone_size: -; j_call: TRBJ1-1; v_call: TRBV28; cdr3_aa: CASTGQGVTEAFF
d_call: TRBD1; clone_size: -; j_call: TRBJ2-7; v_call: TRBV10-3; cdr3_aa: CAISGTGTGGYEQYF
d_call: TRBD1; clone_size: -; j_call: TRBJ2-5; v_call: TRBV5-1; cdr3_aa: CASSPLTGWETQYF
d_call: -; clone_size: -; j_call: TRBJ2-7; v_call: TRBV4-2; cdr3_aa: CASSQGTGRKYF
d_call: -; clone_size: -; j_call: TRBJ1-2; v_call: TRBV19; cdr3_aa: CATSNREPYGYTF
d_call: TRBD2; clone_size: -; j_call: TRBJ2-7; v_call: TRBV7-3; cdr3_aa: CASSSGLAGFREQYF
d_call: -; clone_size: -; j_call: TRBJ1-5; v_call: TRBV6-1; cdr3_aa: CASRGGTEGAQHF
d_call: -; clone_size: -; j_call: TRBJ2-1; v_call: TRBV7-9; cdr3_aa: CASSLRTGGSEQFF
d_call: TRBD2; clone_size: -; j_call: TRBJ2-1; v_call: TRBV7-8; cdr3_aa: CASSPLAVNEQFF
d_call: -; clone_size: -; j_call: TRBJ2-1; v_call: TRBV11-2; cdr3_aa: CASSLGIEQFF
d_call: TRBD2; clone_size: -; j_call: TRBJ2-7; v_call: TRBV11-2; cdr3_aa: CASSLGPSGSYEQYF
d_call: -; clone_size: -; j_call: TRBJ2-3; v_call: TRBV10-2; cdr3_aa: CASSPGPNSGDTQYF
d_call: -; clone_size: -; j_call: TRBJ2-1; v_call: TRBV7-3; cdr3_aa: CASSLTSAYEQFF
d_call: TRBD2; clone_size: -; j_call: TRBJ2-7; v_call: TRBV4-1; cdr3_aa: CASSLYSGRVGEQYF
d_call: TRBD1; clone_size: -; j_call: TRBJ1-2; v_call: TRBV19; cdr3_aa: CASRPGQGATHYGYTF